These 27 T cell receptor beta chains came from one sample sequenced in a study of control samples from healthy donors and cancer patients (dated by TCRdb to the early 2020s). Library method: the immunoSEQ multiplex PCR assay. TCRdb provides this immuneACCESS table in a form limited to in-frame rearrangements. Some clones are lacking; in checked studies, under half of them reflect an unresolved V gene, and why the rest are absent is not known. This sample holds 100,000 to 150,000 clones; roughly 84% were observed only once. The biggest ten clones account for around 9% of the sample. The source material was blood. The origin of the receptors is a man aged 40-49 years in good health.

This sequence joins TRBV18 and TRBJ1-6; TRBD1 matches at 8 bases. J gave up 7 bases and V 3 bases, and 5 bases lay outside the gene matches. The CDR3 length is 15 residues. In germline, CDR1 is KGHSH, CDR2 LQKENI. Here the CDR3 DNA reads TGTGCCAGCTCACCGAGACAGGGGCGAAATTCACCCCTCCACTTT. This encodes CASSPRQGRNSPLHF.

CDR3 DNA sequence: TGTGCCAGCGGGGGTTCGAACACTGAAGCTTTCTTT. It translates to CASGGSNTEAFF. This chain uses TRBV12-3 or TRBV12-4 with TRBJ1-1; D possibly corresponds to TRBD1 (5 bases). Trimming shortened V by 8 bases and J by 1 base, and 8 bases separated the two germline ends. The CDR3 has 12 amino acids.

The V and J genes are TRBV5-1 and TRBJ2-5; D gene uncertain. This CDR3 is 13 amino acids long. CDR1 and CDR2 from the germline V gene are SGHRS and YFSETQ. The germline V and J ends were trimmed by 1 base and 4 bases, with 8 bases remaining between them. In nucleotides, the CDR3 is TGCGCCAGCAGCTTGTACAGCAGAGAGACCCAGTACTTC. Its translation is CASSLYSRETQYF.

The chain is built from TRBV12-3 or TRBV12-4 and TRBJ1-2, with a possible D match to TRBD1 (5 bases). CDR3 size: 13 residues. V was cut by 7 bases and J by 4 bases, with 13 bases left in between. CDR3 region: CASTLAGTYGYTF. In nucleotides, the CDR3 is TGTGCCAGCACCCTAGCAGGGACCTATGGCTACACCTTC.

This chain joins TRBV27 and TRBJ1-1; 7 bases fit TRBD1. The CDR3 sequence is 13 residues long. From germline, CDR1 is MNHEY and CDR2 SMNVEV (reference sequence). V lost 6 bases, J lost 3 bases, and 4 bases stayed unmatched. This CDR3 is CASSQDRDTEAFF. For the CDR3, the DNA is TGTGCCAGCAGCCAAGACAGGGACACTGAAGCTTTCTTT.

This chain's CDR3 is CASSQQGTGELFF. Here the CDR3 DNA reads TGTGCCAGCAGTCAACAGGGCACCGGGGAGCTGTTTTTT. J is TRBJ2-2 and V is TRBV6-4; tentatively, D is TRBD1 (6 bases). The CDR3 loop spans 13 amino acids. Deletions cut 5 bases from V and 4 bases from J, with 8 bases between. Germline CDR1 and CDR2: MRHNA and SNTAGT.

The chain employs TRBV25-1 and TRBJ2-7; D possibly uses TRBD1 or TRBD2 (5 bases each). This CDR3 comprises 17 residues. The germline V gene has CDR1 MGHDK and CDR2 SYGVNS. V lost 2 bases and J 0 bases, leaving 17 bases between the germline ends. The CDR3 loop is CASSETNHRDLSYEQYF. The CDR3 coding sequence is TGTGCCAGCAGTGAAACCAACCACCGGGACCTCTCCTACGAGCAGTACTTC.

This chain connects TRBV24-1 to TRBJ2-6, with TRBD1 as a possible D gene (6 bases). This CDR3 region has 17 residues. The ends were cut back, 1 base at V and 2 bases at J, with 11 bases in the middle. Germline assignment: CDR1 KGHDR and CDR2 SFDVKD. CDR3 in DNA: TGTGCCACCAGTGATTTAGGGTCAGGGGCTGGGGCCAACGTCCTGACTTTC. Encoded protein: CATSDLGSGAGANVLTF.

The rearrangement joins TRBV6-5 to TRBJ1-5, with a possible D match to TRBD1 (6 bases). Per the germline V gene, CDR1 is MNHEY and CDR2 is SVGAGI. The CDR3 has 13 amino acids. V gave up 5 bases and J gave up 10 bases, with 15 bases separating them. Here the CDR3 reads CASSPGTIFPQHF. The DNA of the CDR3 is TGTGCCAGCAGTCCCGGGACAATATTCCCCCAGCATTTT.

This chain joins TRBV7-2 and TRBJ2-7; no definite D call. V was pared by 1 base and J by 5 bases, with 9 bases between. This CDR3 spans 13 amino acids. Germline V lookup: CDR1 SGHTA, CDR2 FQGNSA. The DNA of the CDR3 is TGTGCCAGCAGCTTAGAACAGTTCAACGAGCAGTACTTC. Its translation is CASSLEQFNEQYF.

This chain joins TRBV7-2 and TRBJ2-2, with TRBD1 as a possible D gene (5 bases). The CDR3 covers 14 residues. The V end was cut by 3 bases, the J end by 7 bases, with 12 bases between. Germline lookup yields CDR1 SGHTA and CDR2 FQGNSA. This CDR3 reads CASSLQGIGGELFF. CDR3 DNA: TGTGCCAGCAGCTTGCAGGGAATAGGCGGGGAGCTGTTTTTT.

This clone was observed a handful of times. Other DNA sequences of this sample code for an identical CDR3. This chain uses TRBV12-3 or TRBV12-4 with TRBJ1-2; D is unclear. CDR3 size: 12 residues. V was cut by 4 bases and J by 5 bases, with 8 bases left in between. The DNA for the CDR3 is TGTGCCAGCAGTTACCGGATATATGGCTACACCTTC. Protein sequence: CASSYRIYGYTF.

The chain carries TRBV5-4 and TRBJ2-1, with unresolved D. Germline V gene sequence: CDR1 SGHNT, CDR2 YYREEE (reference sequence). V was cut by 1 base and J by 5 bases, with 1 base left in between. This CDR3 spans 11 amino acids. The CDR3 protein is CASSLHNEQFF. CDR3 nucleotide sequence: TGTGCCAGCAGCTTGCACAATGAGCAGTTCTTC.

As regards this clone: Other DNA sequences in this sample translate to the same CDR3. The chain joins TRBV12-3 or TRBV12-4 to TRBJ1-2; 8 positions match TRBD1. Germline trimming cut 4 bases from V and 8 bases from J; bases unmatched to any gene: 0. The CDR3 covers 11 residues. The CDR3 loop reads CASSYRGGYTF. The CDR3 region has the DNA TGTGCCAGCAGTTACAGGGGGGGCTACACCTTC.

This clone was seen a single time. The V call is TRBV5-1, the J call TRBJ2-7; 8 positions agree with TRBD2. Germline CDR1 reads SGHRS; CDR2 reads YFSETQ. With V trimmed by 4 bases and J by 0 bases, 12 bases remained unmatched. The CDR3 runs to 17 residues. The CDR3 region is CASSTGVSGAISYEQYF. DNA for the CDR3: TGCGCCAGCAGCACGGGGGTTAGCGGGGCGATCTCCTACGAGCAGTACTTC.

This chain joins TRBV9 and TRBJ1-1; a weak D match, TRBD1 (5 bases). Per germline, CDR1 SGDLS and CDR2 YYNGEE. The V and J ends lost 3 bases and 1 base respectively, with 13 bases between them. CDR3 size: 15 residues. The CDR3 coding sequence is TGTGCCAGCAGCGCCGGGGGGTTTGGGAACACTGAAGCTTTCTTT. Translating it yields CASSAGGFGNTEAFF.

The rearrangement uses TRBV10-1 and TRBJ2-3, with a tentative D call TRBD2 (6 bases). Between the trimmed V and J ends, which lost 3 bases and 5 bases, there was a span of 12 bases. Germline loops: CDR1 WNHNN, CDR2 SYGVQD (reference sequence). The CDR3 runs to 14 residues. The chain's CDR3 is CASSDGQAGDTQYF. The CDR3 nucleotides read TGCGCCAGCAGTGATGGACAAGCGGGAGATACGCAGTATTTT.

This rearrangement joins TRBV3-1 (or the pseudogene TRBV3-2) to TRBJ1-4; TRBD1 matches at 7 bases. V was clipped by 5 bases and J by 6 bases; unmatched bases: 6. Germline CDR1 is LGHDT and CDR2 is YNNKEL (reference sequence). This CDR3 region has 14 residues. The CDR3 nucleotides read TGTGCCAGCAGCGCCCGGGACAGAGATGAAAAACTGTTTTTT. Residues: CASSARDRDEKLFF.

The J gene is TRBJ1-3, the V gene TRBV7-7, with TRBD1 matching over 8 bases. The CDR3 runs 16 residues. The germline V gene has CDR1 SSHAT and CDR2 FNYEAQ (reference sequence). V shed 3 bases and J 3 bases; nucleotides not matched to a gene: 7. CDR3 nucleotide sequence: TGTGCCAGCAGCTTGGGGCTTGGACAGGGTGGAAACACCATATATTTT. Translated, it gives CASSLGLGQGGNTIYF.

V gene TRBV7-9 combines with J gene TRBJ2-5, with D possibly being TRBD2 (6 bases). Per germline, CDR1 SEHNR and CDR2 FQNEAQ (reference sequence). The CDR3 runs to 15 residues. V lost 5 bases, J lost 4 bases, and 17 bases lay in between. Here the CDR3 DNA reads TGTGCCAGCAGCCGTCAGTCGGGACTCGGAGAGACCCAGTACTTC. Its translation: CASSRQSGLGETQYF.

This sequence joins TRBV11-3 and TRBJ1-1, with D uncertain. The CDR3 runs 12 residues. Between the trimmed V and J ends, which lost 5 bases and 5 bases, there was a span of 9 bases. The germline gives CDR1 SGHNT, CDR2 YENEEA. The CDR3 sequence: CASSPWQTEAFF. CDR3 DNA sequence: TGTGCCAGCAGCCCCTGGCAAACTGAAGCTTTCTTT.

The chain joins TRBV7-9 to TRBJ2-1, with D possibly called TRBD1 or TRBD2 (5 bases each). This CDR3 comprises 12 residues. The ends were cut back, 5 bases at V and 10 bases at J, with 12 bases in the middle. Germline CDR1 SEHNR, CDR2 FQNEAQ (reference sequence). In DNA, the CDR3 is TGTGCCAGCAGCCGGGACGGTCAAGAGCAGTTCTTC. Its translation is CASSRDGQEQFF.

The genes are TRBV18 and TRBJ1-3; no reliable D call. The V gene lost 1 base and the J gene lost 1 base, with 11 bases spanning the gap. The CDR3 extends over 16 amino acids. Germline loops: CDR1 KGHSH, CDR2 LQKENI. The CDR3 protein is CASSPLPGLSGNTIYF. The CDR3 DNA reads TGTGCCAGCTCACCACTCCCCGGGCTATCTGGAAACACCATATATTTT.

This clone was counted only a few times. V and J are TRBV10-3 and TRBJ2-2, with TRBD2 matching over 8 bases. After removal of 5 bases from V and 6 bases from J, the junction contained 8 bases not matched to a gene. There are 15 residues in the CDR3. CDR1 is ENHRY and CDR2 is SYGVKD in the germline V gene. The CDR3 DNA is TGTGCCATCAGTTCTCTCGCGGGGGGCCCCGGGGAGCTGTTTTTT. This translates into CAISSLAGGPGELFF.

In DNA, the CDR3 is TGTGCCAGCAAACAAGCGGGGGAGTCAGATACGCAGTATTTT. Encoded protein: CASKQAGESDTQYF. The V gene is TRBV9, the J gene TRBJ2-3, with TRBD2 identical over 8 bases. This CDR3 region has 14 residues. J was trimmed by 4 bases and V by 6 bases; bases with no gene match: 7. Germline assignment: CDR1 SGDLS and CDR2 YYNGEE.

A single count supports this clone. The rearrangement joins TRBV10-3 to TRBJ1-1, with D unresolved. The germline V gene has CDR1 ENHRY and CDR2 SYGVKD. This CDR3 region has 12 residues. Between the trimmed V and J ends, which lost 6 bases and 1 base, there was a span of 6 bases. The CDR3 reads CAIRAANTEAFF. In DNA form, the CDR3 reads TGTGCCATCAGAGCAGCGAACACTGAAGCTTTCTTT.

CDR3 nucleotide sequence: TGCGCCAGCAGCCCAGCCGGGGCTGGATACGAGCAGTACTTC. This encodes CASSPAGAGYEQYF. The V call is TRBV4-3, the J call TRBJ2-7; either TRBD1 or TRBD2 may fit D (5 bases each). Per germline, CDR1 LGHNA and CDR2 YSLEER. The CDR3 extends over 14 amino acids. Trimming shortened V by 4 bases and J by 4 bases, and 14 bases separated the two germline ends.